This is a list of T cell receptor beta chains from one sample in a study of identical twins. TCRdb recomputed calls from the 5' RACE reads with MiXCR, one row per CDR3 protein. The sample has roughly 690,000 distinct CDR3 sequences; around 20% are singletons. These records were also assigned to another study, of T cells expressing NK-cell markers.

The sequencing sample was made of PBMCs. Source of these receptors: a woman aged 18-30 years in good health. Each CDR3 is given with its conserved first and last residue. The D gene is left open where the match is weak. Clone size is stated in some rows and not others, as once, few, many or a class when expanded.

d_call j_call v_call clone_size cdr3_aa cdr3_nt
TRBD1 TRBJ2-3 TRBV29-1 once CSVTGGGTQYF TGCAGCGTCACAGGGGGAGGTACGCAGTATTTT
- TRBJ2-7 TRBV5-1 - CASSSQGQNYEQYF TGCGCCAGCAGCTCACAGGGTCAAAACTACGAGCAGTACTTC
- TRBJ2-7 TRBV6-5 - CASSNLHQNGEQYF TGTGCCAGCAGTAACCTACACCAGAACGGCGAGCAGTACTTC
TRBD2 TRBJ2-3 TRBV11-3 few CASSLEGSGVADTQYF TGTGCCAGCAGCTTAGAGGGTAGCGGGGTAGCAGATACGCAGTATTTT
- TRBJ1-2 TRBV4-2 few CASSQEFNYGYTF TGTGCCAGCAGCCAAGAGTTTAACTATGGCTACACCTTC
- TRBJ2-2 TRBV19 - CASNAGQPSANTGELFF TGTGCCAGTAATGCGGGACAGCCGTCCGCGAACACCGGGGAGCTGTTTTTT
- TRBJ1-2 TRBV6-1 few CASSIVRGRRGYTF TGTGCCAGCAGTATAGTCAGGGGCAGAAGGGGCTACACCTTC
- TRBJ1-2 TRBV27 few CASSLVRSNYGYTF TGTGCCAGCAGTTTAGTCAGATCAAACTATGGCTACACCTTC
TRBD1 TRBJ2-1 TRBV5-6 - CASSSYRGNEQFF TGTGCCAGCAGCTCTTACAGGGGGAATGAGCAGTTCTTC
- TRBJ2-5 TRBV12-3/TRBV12-4 - CASSVPGHRTQETQYF TGTGCCAGCAGTGTCCCGGGACATCGGACCCAAGAGACCCAGTACTTC
- TRBJ2-2 TRBV7-8 many CASSSDRNTGELFF TGTGCCAGCAGCTCGGACAGAAACACCGGGGAGCTGTTTTTT
TRBD1 TRBJ1-2 TRBV29-1 few CSVAQGTANYGYTF TGCAGCGTTGCACAGGGGACAGCTAACTATGGCTACACCTTC
- TRBJ2-1 TRBV20-1 many CSAARPADYYSEQFF TGCAGTGCTGCCCGGCCAGCGGATTATTACAGTGAGCAGTTCTTC
- TRBJ2-3 TRBV7-2 few CASSRAVGSTDTQYF TGTGCCAGCAGCCGGGCGGTCGGCAGCACAGATACGCAGTATTTT
TRBD1 TRBJ2-1 TRBV19 few CATRDDRGLYNEQFF TGTGCCACCAGAGACGACAGGGGGCTGTACAATGAGCAGTTCTTC
- TRBJ2-5 TRBV25-1 - CATRSGGTQETQYF TGTGCCACCAGGTCAGGCGGGACCCAAGAGACCCAGTACTTC
- TRBJ2-3 TRBV27 - CASSLSRVMDTQYF TGTGCCAGCAGTTTGAGCAGGGTCATGGATACGCAGTATTTT
TRBD2 TRBJ2-5 TRBV20-1 - CSARDVAGRETQYF TGCAGTGCTAGAGATGTAGCGGGGAGGGAGACCCAGTACTTC
TRBD1 TRBJ2-3 TRBV5-1 many CASSLIGTGQMRTDTQYF TGCGCCAGCAGCTTGATCGGGACAGGGCAGATGCGCACAGATACGCAGTATTTT
- TRBJ2-5 TRBV11-1 few CASSLGQMVRGETQYF TGTGCCAGCAGCTTAGGGCAGATGGTCCGGGGGGAGACCCAGTACTTC
- TRBJ1-5 TRBV18 few CASSPGTSSNQPQHF TGTGCCAGCTCACCAGGGACATCAAGCAATCAGCCCCAGCATTTT
- TRBJ2-4 TRBV7-9 few CASSLANIQYF TGTGCCAGCAGCTTAGCAAACATTCAGTACTTC
- TRBJ2-7 TRBV3-1 - CASSPATTGYYEQYF TGTGCCAGCAGCCCGGCCACGACAGGATACTACGAGCAGTACTTC
- TRBJ2-5 TRBV12-3/TRBV12-4 - CASSFWRQETQYF TGTGCCAGCAGTTTCTGGCGTCAAGAGACCCAGTACTTC
TRBD2 TRBJ2-5 TRBV7-8 - CASSLASGGARLETQYF TGTGCCAGCAGCTTAGCTAGCGGGGGGGCCAGGTTAGAGACCCAGTACTTC
- TRBJ1-5 TRBV5-1 - CASSFGDGQPQHF TGCGCCAGCAGCTTTGGGGACGGACAGCCCCAGCATTTT
TRBD2 TRBJ2-3 TRBV20-1 - CSALRTSGGADTQYF TGCAGTGCTTTACGGACTAGCGGGGGAGCAGATACGCAGTATTTT
- TRBJ2-1 TRBV20-1 - CSATSPVYNEQFF TGCAGTGCCACGTCACCGGTCTACAATGAGCAGTTCTTC
- TRBJ2-1 TRBV12-3/TRBV12-4 many CASTETSSYNEQFF TGTGCCAGCACCGAGACTAGCTCCTACAATGAGCAGTTCTTC